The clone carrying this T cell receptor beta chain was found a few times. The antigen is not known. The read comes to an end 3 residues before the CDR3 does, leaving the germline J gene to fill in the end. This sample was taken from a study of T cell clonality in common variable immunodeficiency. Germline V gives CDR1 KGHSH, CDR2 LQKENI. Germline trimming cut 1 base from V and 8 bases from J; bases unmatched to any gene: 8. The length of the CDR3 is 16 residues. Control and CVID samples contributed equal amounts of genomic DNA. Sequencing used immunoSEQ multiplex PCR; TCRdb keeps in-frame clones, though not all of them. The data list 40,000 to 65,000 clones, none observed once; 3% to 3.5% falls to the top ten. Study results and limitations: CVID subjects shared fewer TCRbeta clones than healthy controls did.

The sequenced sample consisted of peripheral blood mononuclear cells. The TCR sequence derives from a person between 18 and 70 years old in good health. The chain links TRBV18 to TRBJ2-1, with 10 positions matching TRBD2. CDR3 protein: CASSPLGTSENYEQFF. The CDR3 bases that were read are TGTGCCAGCTCACCACTAGGGACTAGCGAGAACTATGAG.